These T cell receptor beta chains were read from a single sample in a study of blood T cell repertoires in COVID-19. Measured with immunoSEQ multiplex PCR; TCRdb has only the in-frame clones, and not every one. The table has 150,000 to 200,000 clones, around 77% seen once. Sequencing was done on a sample of peripheral blood. The receptors derive from an older man with acute or convalescent COVID-19. Each CDR3 is given with its conserved first and last residue. A D gene is named only where the DNA matches it firmly. Clone sizes are given selectively: once, few, many, or a class where the clone is expanded.

cdr3_aa: CASSLDLQETQYF
cdr3_nt: TGTGCCAGCTCACTAGATCTCCAAGAGACCCAGTACTTC
clone_size: .
d_call: .
v_call: TRBV18
j_call: TRBJ2-5

cdr3_aa: CASSTSGGSYNEQFF
cdr3_nt: TGTGCCAGCAGTACTAGCGGGGGCTCCTACAATGAGCAGTTCTTC
clone_size: .
d_call: TRBD2
v_call: TRBV6-2/TRBV6-3
j_call: TRBJ2-1

cdr3_aa: CASSGFSGRTYNEQFF
cdr3_nt: TGTGCCAGCAGCGGATTTAGCGGGAGGACCTACAATGAGCAGTTCTTC
clone_size: .
d_call: TRBD2
v_call: TRBV7-8
j_call: TRBJ2-1

cdr3_aa: CASNPGQGYGYTF
cdr3_nt: TGTGCCAGCAACCCAGGACAGGGCTATGGCTACACCTTC
clone_size: .
d_call: TRBD1
v_call: TRBV5-4
j_call: TRBJ1-2

cdr3_aa: CASRIGHGNSNQPQHF
cdr3_nt: TGCGCCAGCAGGATAGGACATGGCAACAGCAATCAGCCCCAGCATTTT
clone_size: few
d_call: .
v_call: TRBV10-1
j_call: TRBJ1-5

cdr3_aa: CASKSSLGAAGYTF
cdr3_nt: TGTGCCAGTAAATCCTCCTTGGGGGCGGCTGGCTACACCTTC
clone_size: few
d_call: .
v_call: TRBV19
j_call: TRBJ1-2

cdr3_aa: CASSPAADPGGSGNTIYF
cdr3_nt: TGTGCCAGCAGTCCCGCGGCGGACCCCGGAGGTTCTGGAAACACCATATATTTT
clone_size: .
d_call: .
v_call: TRBV27
j_call: TRBJ1-3

cdr3_aa: CASSLSIRSGTEAFF
cdr3_nt: TGTGCCAGCAGTTTATCAATACGGAGTGGGACTGAAGCTTTCTTT
clone_size: .
d_call: .
v_call: TRBV27
j_call: TRBJ1-1

cdr3_aa: CASSLGTSGVGVYEQYF
cdr3_nt: TGCGCCAGCAGTCTCGGGACTAGCGGGGTGGGAGTCTACGAGCAGTACTTC
clone_size: .
d_call: TRBD2
v_call: TRBV5-1
j_call: TRBJ2-7

cdr3_aa: CASSYSGAGTGELFF
cdr3_nt: TGTGCCAGCAGTTACTCGGGGGCGGGCACCGGGGAGCTGTTTTTT
clone_size: .
d_call: .
v_call: TRBV6-5
j_call: TRBJ2-2

cdr3_aa: CASSQEFDSPLHF
cdr3_nt: TGTGCCAGCAGCCAAGAGTTCGATTCACCCCTCCACTTT
clone_size: .
d_call: .
v_call: TRBV4-2
j_call: TRBJ1-6

cdr3_aa: CASRRGGTYEQFF
cdr3_nt: TGCGCCAGCCGGAGGGGGGGGACGTATGAGCAGTTCTTC
clone_size: once
d_call: .
v_call: TRBV5-1
j_call: TRBJ2-1

cdr3_aa: CASSSTGELFF
cdr3_nt: TGTGCCAGCAGTTCGACCGGGGAGCTGTTTTTT
clone_size: .
d_call: .
v_call: TRBV6-5
j_call: TRBJ2-2

cdr3_aa: CAGATGSVGAFF
cdr3_nt: TGTGCCGGGGCGACCGGTAGTGTAGGAGCTTTCTTT
clone_size: .
d_call: .
v_call: TRBV7-9
j_call: TRBJ1-1

cdr3_aa: CSVGGQDNQPQHF
cdr3_nt: TGCAGCGTTGGAGGACAGGATAATCAGCCCCAGCATTTT
clone_size: .
d_call: TRBD1
v_call: TRBV29-1
j_call: TRBJ1-5

cdr3_aa: CAIARTSGRAYEQYF
cdr3_nt: TGTGCCATCGCAAGGACTAGCGGGAGGGCCTACGAGCAGTACTTC
clone_size: few
d_call: TRBD2
v_call: TRBV10-3
j_call: TRBJ2-7

cdr3_aa: CASSLRGGREQYF
cdr3_nt: TGTGCCAGCAGCTTAAGAGGGGGACGCGAGCAGTACTTC
clone_size: many
d_call: .
v_call: TRBV7-8
j_call: TRBJ2-7

cdr3_aa: CASSPGYTQETQYF
cdr3_nt: TGTGCCAGCAGTCCCGGGTATACCCAAGAGACCCAGTACTTC
clone_size: few
d_call: .
v_call: TRBV6-5
j_call: TRBJ2-5

cdr3_aa: CSAQSETQYF
cdr3_nt: TGCAGTGCTCAATCCGAGACCCAGTACTTC
clone_size: few
d_call: .
v_call: TRBV20-1
j_call: TRBJ2-5

cdr3_aa: CASSDSGSMAFF
cdr3_nt: TGTGCCAGCAGTGATTCCGGGTCCATGGCTTTCTTT
clone_size: .
d_call: .
v_call: TRBV2
j_call: TRBJ1-1

cdr3_aa: CASSPPFGLALNTGELFF
cdr3_nt: TGTGCCAGCAGCCCCCCATTTGGCCTAGCGCTCAACACCGGGGAGCTGTTTTTT
clone_size: .
d_call: .
v_call: TRBV13
j_call: TRBJ2-2

cdr3_aa: CATARRGPEAFF
cdr3_nt: TGTGCCACCGCCCGGAGGGGCCCTGAAGCTTTCTTT
clone_size: .
d_call: .
v_call: TRBV10-3
j_call: TRBJ1-1

cdr3_aa: CASSVGVQGYEQYF
cdr3_nt: TGTGCCAGCAGCGTCGGTGTACAGGGCTACGAGCAGTACTTC
clone_size: .
d_call: .
v_call: TRBV9
j_call: TRBJ2-7

cdr3_aa: CASRVLTGNTIYF
cdr3_nt: TGTGCCAGCAGGGTACTGACAGGAAACACCATATATTTT
clone_size: .
d_call: .
v_call: TRBV6-5
j_call: TRBJ1-3

cdr3_aa: CASSRTGGETQYF
cdr3_nt: TGTGCCAGCAGCCGGACGGGAGGAGAGACCCAGTACTTC
clone_size: .
d_call: TRBD2
v_call: TRBV4-2
j_call: TRBJ2-5

cdr3_aa: CASSPPAAGTGDTQYF
cdr3_nt: TGTGCCAGCTCACCACCCGCGGCGGGAACCGGAGATACGCAGTATTTT
clone_size: .
d_call: .
v_call: TRBV18
j_call: TRBJ2-3

cdr3_aa: CASSQGGRGFDTQYF
cdr3_nt: TGCGCCAGCAGCCAAGGGGGTCGGGGTTTCGATACGCAGTATTTT
clone_size: .
d_call: .
v_call: TRBV4-1
j_call: TRBJ2-3

cdr3_aa: CASSYQGQPQHF
cdr3_nt: TGTGCCAGCAGTTACCAGGGGCAGCCCCAGCATTTT
clone_size: few
d_call: .
v_call: TRBV6-2/TRBV6-3
j_call: TRBJ1-5

cdr3_aa: CASTGGMADTQYF
cdr3_nt: TGTGCCAGCACAGGCGGGATGGCAGATACGCAGTATTTT
clone_size: few
d_call: .
v_call: TRBV5-4
j_call: TRBJ2-3

cdr3_aa: CASKPDRETQYF
cdr3_nt: TGTGCCAGCAAACCGGACAGGGAGACCCAGTACTTC
clone_size: .
d_call: TRBD1
v_call: TRBV6-5
j_call: TRBJ2-5

cdr3_aa: CASSSISGSDEQYF
cdr3_nt: TGTGCCAGCAGCTCGATTAGCGGGAGTGACGAGCAGTACTTC
clone_size: medium-sized
d_call: TRBD2
v_call: TRBV28
j_call: TRBJ2-7

cdr3_aa: CASSLDLAGSYNEQFF
cdr3_nt: TGCGCCAGCAGCTTGGATCTAGCGGGATCCTACAATGAGCAGTTCTTC
clone_size: .
d_call: TRBD2
v_call: TRBV5-1
j_call: TRBJ2-1

cdr3_aa: CASKESGTEKLFF
cdr3_nt: TGTGCCAGCAAAGAATCGGGTACTGAAAAACTGTTTTTT
clone_size: .
d_call: .
v_call: TRBV27
j_call: TRBJ1-4

cdr3_aa: CASSSGTDQDGYTF
cdr3_nt: TGTGCCAGCTCTTCGGGGACAGACCAGGATGGCTACACCTTC
clone_size: .
d_call: TRBD1
v_call: TRBV18
j_call: TRBJ1-2

cdr3_aa: CASSWGEGINEQFF
cdr3_nt: TGTGCCAGCTCCTGGGGGGAGGGGATCAATGAGCAGTTCTTC
clone_size: .
d_call: TRBD2
v_call: TRBV7-2
j_call: TRBJ2-1

cdr3_aa: CASSTGGYTGELFF
cdr3_nt: TGTGCCAGCAGCACAGGGGGTTACACCGGGGAGCTGTTTTTT
clone_size: .
d_call: TRBD1
v_call: TRBV7-9
j_call: TRBJ2-2

cdr3_aa: CAISPRGGEETQYF
cdr3_nt: TGTGCCATCAGCCCCAGAGGGGGTGAAGAGACCCAGTACTTC
clone_size: .
d_call: .
v_call: TRBV10-3
j_call: TRBJ2-5

cdr3_aa: CASSPQGRQFF
cdr3_nt: TGTGCCAGCAGCCCCCAGGGTCGGCAGTTCTTC
clone_size: once
d_call: .
v_call: TRBV7-9
j_call: TRBJ2-1

cdr3_aa: CASSLLAGVYEQYF
cdr3_nt: TGTGCCAGCAGCCTACTAGCGGGAGTCTACGAGCAGTACTTC
clone_size: few
d_call: TRBD2
v_call: TRBV28
j_call: TRBJ2-7

cdr3_aa: CAINERGRLAGGRTDTQYF
cdr3_nt: TGTGCCATCAATGAGAGGGGGAGACTAGCGGGAGGGAGGACAGATACGCAGTATTTT
clone_size: .
d_call: TRBD2
v_call: TRBV10-3
j_call: TRBJ2-3

cdr3_aa: CANNRDSFVSNEQFF
cdr3_nt: TGTGCCAACAACCGGGACAGTTTTGTCTCTAATGAGCAGTTCTTC
clone_size: .
d_call: TRBD1
v_call: TRBV27
j_call: TRBJ2-1

cdr3_aa: CASSLPGNTEAFF
cdr3_nt: TGTGCCAGCAGCTTGCCAGGGAACACTGAAGCTTTCTTT
clone_size: .
d_call: .
v_call: TRBV5-4
j_call: TRBJ1-1

cdr3_aa: CASSLETSGARPYNEQFF
cdr3_nt: TGTGCCAGCAGCTTAGAGACTAGCGGCGCCCGACCATACAATGAGCAGTTCTTC
clone_size: .
d_call: TRBD2
v_call: TRBV11-3
j_call: TRBJ2-1

cdr3_aa: CASSPRQGVREAFF
cdr3_nt: TGTGCCAGCAGCCCTCGACAGGGGGTGCGTGAAGCTTTCTTT
clone_size: .
d_call: TRBD1
v_call: TRBV9
j_call: TRBJ1-1

cdr3_aa: CASSFLDRDIDEQYF
cdr3_nt: TGTGCCAGCAGCTTTTTGGACAGGGATATCGACGAGCAGTACTTC
clone_size: .
d_call: TRBD1
v_call: TRBV7-9
j_call: TRBJ2-7

cdr3_aa: CASRALADTQYF
cdr3_nt: TGTGCCAGCAGAGCTCTAGCAGATACGCAGTATTTT
clone_size: once
d_call: .
v_call: TRBV28
j_call: TRBJ2-3